This T cell receptor beta chain came from a study of T cells in Graves' hyperthyroidism and ophthalmopathy. Study overall: Peripheral blood collection took place at initial diagnosis, before any treatment.

Study-wide results and caveats: Blood also showed most of the thyroid clonotypes that were expanded above 0.001.

What was amplified from RNA transcripts were TCR beta CDR3 regions. First-round RT-PCR with HTBI primers amplified the TCR CDR3 region. TCRdb used MiXCR to reprocess the multiplex PCR reads, holding one entry per CDR3 protein. Here the sample spans approximately 350,000 distinct CDR3 sequences, 15% being singletons. This clonotype was recorded many times. Antigen unknown. Trimming stripped 3 bases from V and 4 bases from J, with 16 bases between. The CDR3 runs 15 residues. This receptor was taken from a woman aged 55-70 years with Graves' ophthalmopathy. The chain carries TRBV12-3 or TRBV12-4 and TRBJ2-7; either TRBD1 or TRBD2 may supply D (5 bases each). Source material: blood. The CDR3 sequence is CASSFSRGSSYEQYF. CDR3 bases: TGTGCCAGCAGTTTTTCGAGGGGTTCGTCGTACGAGCAGTACTTC.